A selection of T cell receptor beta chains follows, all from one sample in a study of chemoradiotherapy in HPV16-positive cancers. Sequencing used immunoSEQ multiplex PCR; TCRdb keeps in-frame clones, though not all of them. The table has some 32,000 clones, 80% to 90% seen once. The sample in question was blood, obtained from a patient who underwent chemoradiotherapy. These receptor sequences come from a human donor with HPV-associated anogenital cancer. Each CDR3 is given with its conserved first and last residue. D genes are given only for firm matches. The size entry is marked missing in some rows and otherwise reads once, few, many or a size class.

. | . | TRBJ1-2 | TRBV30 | CAWSAGESGGYTF | TGTGCCTGGAGTGCCGGGGAGTCGGGTGGCTACACCTTC
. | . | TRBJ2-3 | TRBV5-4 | CASSHGTGPTDTQYF | TGTGCCAGCAGCCACGGGACGGGCCCTACAGATACGCAGTATTTT
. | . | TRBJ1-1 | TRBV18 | CASSIHPRGMNTEAFF | TGTGCCAGCTCAATACACCCGCGGGGCATGAACACTGAAGCTTTCTTT
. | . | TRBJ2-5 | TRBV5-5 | CASSPLPRYQETQYF | TGTGCCAGCAGCCCTCTCCCCCGGTACCAAGAGACCCAGTACTTC
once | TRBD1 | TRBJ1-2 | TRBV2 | CASSEDRGVGNYGYTF | TGTGCCAGCAGCGAGGACAGGGGAGTTGGCAACTATGGCTACACCTTC
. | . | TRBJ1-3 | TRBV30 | CAQRTTGNTIYF | TGTGCCCAACGGACCACGGGAAACACCATATATTTT
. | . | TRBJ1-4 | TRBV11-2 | CASSTDGGNEKLFF | TGTGCCAGCAGCACAGACGGGGGTAATGAAAAACTGTTTTTT
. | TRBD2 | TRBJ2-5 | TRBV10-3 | CAIGSASGRVQETQYF | TGTGCCATCGGCAGTGCCAGCGGGAGGGTACAAGAGACCCAGTACTTC
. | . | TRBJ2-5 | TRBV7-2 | CASSIQETQYF | TGTGCCAGCAGCATCCAAGAGACCCAGTACTTC
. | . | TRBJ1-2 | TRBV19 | CASSIGGVGYTF | TGTGCCAGTAGTATTGGAGGGGTTGGCTACACCTTC
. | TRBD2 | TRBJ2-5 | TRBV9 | CASSVGGTEGETQYF | TGTGCCAGCAGCGTGGGGGGGACGGAAGGGGAGACCCAGTACTTC
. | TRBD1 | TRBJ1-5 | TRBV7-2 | CASSSRTGPNSNQPQHF | TGTGCCAGCAGCTCCCGGACAGGGCCAAATAGCAATCAGCCCCAGCATTTT
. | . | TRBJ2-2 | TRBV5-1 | CASTAQEGSRIGELFF | TGCGCCAGCACCGCGCAGGAGGGCTCGAGGATCGGGGAGCTGTTTTTT
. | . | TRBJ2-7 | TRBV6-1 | CASSVEGTGDQYF | TGTGCCAGCAGTGTGGAGGGCACCGGAGATCAGTACTTC